This T cell receptor (beta chain) was sequenced during a study of T cell responses to AZD1222 COVID-19 vaccine. With regard to this clone: Its antigen is unidentified.

Germline values: CDR1 SGHAT, CDR2 FQNNGV. This CDR3 is built from 15 residues. Trimming cost V 0 bases and J 4 bases; bases outside gene matches: 2. Points from the study as a whole: Donors skewed white British and female; clonal diversity was possibly underestimated.

Assay: immunoSEQ multiplex PCR; the TCRdb copy retains only in-frame clones and omits some. The sample has 120,000 or so clones, roughly 89% seen once. This chain uses TRBV11-2 with TRBJ2-1; TRBD2 aligns across 8 bases. The origin of this receptor is an adult in good health. The specimen comprised peripheral blood, sampled on day 0 of AZD1222 vaccination. The CDR3 sequence: CASSLEVAGYNEQFF. The CDR3 DNA is TGTGCCAGCAGCTTAGAGGTAGCGGGGTACAATGAGCAGTTCTTC. Complete variable domain (other parts from reference TRBV11-2 and TRBJ2-1): EAGVAQSPRYKIIEKRQSVAFWCNPISGHATLYWYQQILGQGPKLLIQFQNNGVVDDSQLPKDRFSAERLKGVDSTLKIQPAKLEDSAVYLCASSLEVAGYNEQFFGPGTRLTVL.